Below, one TCR beta chain is given with its context. Measured with immunoSEQ multiplex PCR; TCRdb has only the in-frame clones, and not every one. The table lists over 120,000 clones, approximately 84% of them singletons. This sample was included in a study of blood T cell repertoires in COVID-19. Study in general: Samples of COVID-19 (acute and convalescent) were obtained from the United States, Italy and Spain. The analysed material was cDNA or gDNA that came from T cells, B-cell-depleted T cells, or PBMCs.

CDR3 length: 15 amino acids. With 4 bases clipped from V and 9 bases from J, the junction kept 10 bases outside the gene matches. CDR1 is SGDLS, CDR2 YYNGEE, per germline. Sequences were obtained from peripheral blood. This sequence joins TRBV9 and TRBJ1-6; the match to TRBD1 covers 7 bases. The clonotype comes from a human donor in a cohort sampled during active COVID-19. CDR3 sequence reads: CASSTTGVNSSPLHF. In DNA form, the CDR3 reads TGTGCCAGCAGCACAACAGGGGTCAATAGTTCACCCCTCCACTTT.